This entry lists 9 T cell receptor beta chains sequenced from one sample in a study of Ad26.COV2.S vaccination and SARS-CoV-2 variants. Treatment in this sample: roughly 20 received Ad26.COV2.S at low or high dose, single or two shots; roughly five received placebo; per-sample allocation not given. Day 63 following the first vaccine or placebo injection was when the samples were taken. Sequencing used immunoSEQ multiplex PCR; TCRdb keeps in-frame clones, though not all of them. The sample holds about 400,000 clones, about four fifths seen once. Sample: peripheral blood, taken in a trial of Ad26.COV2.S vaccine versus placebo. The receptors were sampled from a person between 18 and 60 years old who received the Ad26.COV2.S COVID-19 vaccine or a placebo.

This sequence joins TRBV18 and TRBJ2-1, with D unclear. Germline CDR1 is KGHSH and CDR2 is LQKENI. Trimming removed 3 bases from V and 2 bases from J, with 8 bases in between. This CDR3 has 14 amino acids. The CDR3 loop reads CASSPSEAYNEQFF. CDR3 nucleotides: TGTGCCAGCTCACCGTCAGAAGCCTACAATGAGCAGTTCTTC.

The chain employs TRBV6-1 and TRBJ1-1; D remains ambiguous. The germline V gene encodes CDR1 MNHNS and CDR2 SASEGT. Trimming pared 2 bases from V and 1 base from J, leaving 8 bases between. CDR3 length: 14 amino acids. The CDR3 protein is CASSERRGNTEAFF. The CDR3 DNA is TGTGCCAGCAGTGAAAGACGGGGGAACACTGAAGCTTTCTTT.

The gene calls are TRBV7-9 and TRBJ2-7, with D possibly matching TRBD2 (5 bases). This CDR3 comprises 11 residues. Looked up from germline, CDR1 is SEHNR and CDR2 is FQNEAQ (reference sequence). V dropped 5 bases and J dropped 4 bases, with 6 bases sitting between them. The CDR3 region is CASSPGYEQYF. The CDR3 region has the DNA TGTGCCAGCAGCCCGGGATACGAGCAGTACTTC. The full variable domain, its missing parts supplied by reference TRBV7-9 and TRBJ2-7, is DTGVSQNPRHKITKRGQNVTFRCDPISEHNRLYWYRQTLGQGPEFLTYFQNEAQLEKSRLLSDRFSAERPKGSFSTLEIQRTEQGDSAMYLCASSPGYEQYFGPGTRLTVT.

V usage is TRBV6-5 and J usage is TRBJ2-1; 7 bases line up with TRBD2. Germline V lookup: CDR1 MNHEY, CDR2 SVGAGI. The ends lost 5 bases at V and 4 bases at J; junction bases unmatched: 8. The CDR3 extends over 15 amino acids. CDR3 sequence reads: CASSPRTSFYNEQFF. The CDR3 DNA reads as TGTGCCAGCAGTCCTCGGACTAGTTTTTACAATGAGCAGTTCTTC.

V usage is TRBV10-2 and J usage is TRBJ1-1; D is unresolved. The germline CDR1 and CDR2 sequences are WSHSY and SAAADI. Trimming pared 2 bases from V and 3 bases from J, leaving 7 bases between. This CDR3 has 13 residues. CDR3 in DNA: TGCGCCAGCAGTGAGGCCCGTTACACTGAAGCTTTCTTT. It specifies CASSEARYTEAFF.

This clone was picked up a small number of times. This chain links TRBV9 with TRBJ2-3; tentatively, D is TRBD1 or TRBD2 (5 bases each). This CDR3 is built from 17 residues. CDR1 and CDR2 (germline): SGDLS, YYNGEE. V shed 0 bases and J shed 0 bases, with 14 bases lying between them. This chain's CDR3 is CASSVAGAGTSTDTQYF. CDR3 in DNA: TGTGCCAGCAGCGTAGCCGGGGCCGGAACTAGCACAGATACGCAGTATTTT.

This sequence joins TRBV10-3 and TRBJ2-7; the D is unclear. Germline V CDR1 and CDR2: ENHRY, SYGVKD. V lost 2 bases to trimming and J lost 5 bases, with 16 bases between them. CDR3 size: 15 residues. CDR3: CAISERAFGYDEQYF. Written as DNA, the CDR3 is TGTGCCATCAGTGAGAGGGCTTTCGGTTATGACGAGCAGTACTTC.

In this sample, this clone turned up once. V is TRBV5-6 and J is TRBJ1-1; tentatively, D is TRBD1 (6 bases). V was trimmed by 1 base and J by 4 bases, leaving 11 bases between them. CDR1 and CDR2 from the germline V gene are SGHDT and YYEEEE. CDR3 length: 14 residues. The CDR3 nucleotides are TGTGCCAGCAGCTTGCAAGGGGGAGCCACTGAAGCTTTCTTT. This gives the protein CASSLQGGATEAFF.

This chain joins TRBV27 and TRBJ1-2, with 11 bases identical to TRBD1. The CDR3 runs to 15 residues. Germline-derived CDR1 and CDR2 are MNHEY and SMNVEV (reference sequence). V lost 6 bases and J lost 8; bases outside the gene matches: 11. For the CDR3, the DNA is TGTGCCAGCAGACCAGGGGGACAGGGGGTTCAAGGCTACACCTTC. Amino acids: CASRPGGQGVQGYTF.